This TCR beta chain stems from a study of PD-1 blockade in classical Hodgkin lymphoma. As for the study in general: Intravenous infusions of nivolumab 3 mg/kg reached patients every 2 weeks.

This CDR3 contains 14 residues. Germline V gives CDR1 SEHNR, CDR2 FQNEAQ (reference sequence). V gave up 5 bases and J gave up 3 bases; unmatched junction bases: 6. Each of the patients experienced relapse following autologous stem cell transplantation, and their brentuximab vedotin exposure differed. Findings and caveats of the study: Baseline TCR diversity was reportedly lower in newly diagnosed patients than in healthy donors. It was reported as lower still in relapsed/refractory patients. The CD4+ diversity rise by C4D1 was clearest in complete responders. Nivolumab initiation under 1 year post-ASCT meant exclusion.

The protocol was immunoSEQ multiplex PCR, while the TCRdb copy is restricted to in-frame clones and leaves out a portion. The sample contains 45,000 to 55,000 clones, roughly 73% of which appear only once. This clone has a handful of counts. The antigen is not known. This TCR came from a human donor with classical Hodgkin lymphoma. The sample here was peripheral blood mononuclear cells (PBMCs), taken before the second cycle of nivolumab. The rearrangement joins TRBV7-9 to TRBJ2-7, with 8 bases fitting TRBD2. The CDR3 spells CASSQIAGHYEQYF. Here the CDR3 DNA reads TGTGCCAGCAGCCAAATAGCGGGGCACTACGAGCAGTACTTC.